This T cell receptor beta chain is drawn from a study of T cell clonotyping in hematopoietic cell transplantation. Data came from immunoSEQ multiplex PCR; TCRdb stores just in-frame clones and leaves some out. Here the sample spans over 15,000 clones, approximately 83% being singletons. This CDR3 spans 14 amino acids. V lost 6 bases, J lost 0 bases, and 4 bases stayed unmatched. Germline V gene data show CDR1 as SNHLY and CDR2 as FYNNEI. J is TRBJ1-2 and V is TRBV2, with TRBD1 matching 7 bases. The clonotype comes from a middle-aged woman in good health. Some clones in this sample may be carry-over from other donors' samples. The sample was peripheral blood mononuclear cells. Here the CDR3 reads CASRGQVANYGYTF. CDR3 coding DNA: TGTGCCAGCAGAGGACAGGTAGCTAACTATGGCTACACCTTC.